The present TCR beta chain was sequenced within a study of T-cell reconstitution after alpha-beta-depleted transplantation in children. A TCRbeta library incorporating unique molecular identifiers was prepared. TCRdb called the PCR reads again in MiXCR, with one record for every CDR3 protein. In the table there are some 200,000 distinct CDR3 sequences, 5% to 7.5% of which are singletons. This clonotype was observed many times. Germline CDR1 and CDR2: SGHVS and FNYEAQ. Deletions cut 0 bases from V and 0 bases from J, with 8 bases between. The CDR3 is made up of 15 amino acids. Sequenced here: PBMCs, sampled before TCRalphabeta/CD19-depleted stem cell transplant. This receptor was identified in a girl under three years old with combined immunodeficiency, due to receive a stem cell transplant. This chain connects TRBV7-6 to TRBJ1-1; unclear D gene. CDR3 in DNA: TGTGCCAGCAGCTTAGCTCCCAGGATGAACACTGAAGCTTTCTTT. It codes for CASSLAPRMNTEAFF.